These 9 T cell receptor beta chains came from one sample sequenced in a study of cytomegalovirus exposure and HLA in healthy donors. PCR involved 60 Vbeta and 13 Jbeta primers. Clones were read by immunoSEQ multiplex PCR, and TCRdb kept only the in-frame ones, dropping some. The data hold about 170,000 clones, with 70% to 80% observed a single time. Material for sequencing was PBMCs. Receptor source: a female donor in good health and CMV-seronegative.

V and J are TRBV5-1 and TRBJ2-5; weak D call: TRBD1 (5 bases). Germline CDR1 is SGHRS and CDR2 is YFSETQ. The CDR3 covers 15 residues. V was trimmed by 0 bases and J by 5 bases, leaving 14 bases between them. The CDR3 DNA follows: TGCGCCAGCAGCTTGGTCAGGGAACCGCAGGAGACCCAGTACTTC. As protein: CASSLVREPQETQYF.

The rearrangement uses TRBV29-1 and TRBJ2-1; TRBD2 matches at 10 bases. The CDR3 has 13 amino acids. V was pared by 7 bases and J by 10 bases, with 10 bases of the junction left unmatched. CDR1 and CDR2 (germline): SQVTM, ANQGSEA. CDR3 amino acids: CSGRAGGLGEQFF. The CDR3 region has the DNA TGCAGCGGGAGAGCGGGAGGGTTAGGAGAGCAGTTCTTC.

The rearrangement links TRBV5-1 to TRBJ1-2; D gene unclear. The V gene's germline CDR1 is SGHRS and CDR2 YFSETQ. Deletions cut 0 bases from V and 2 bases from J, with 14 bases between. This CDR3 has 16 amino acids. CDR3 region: CASSLVGGSLNYGYTF. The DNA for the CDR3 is TGCGCCAGCAGCTTGGTAGGCGGCTCATTGAACTATGGCTACACCTTC. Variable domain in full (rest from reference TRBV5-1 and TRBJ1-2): KAGVTQTPRYLIKTRGQQVTLSCSPISGHRSVSWYQQTPGQGLQFLFEYFSETQRNKGNFPGRFSGRQFSNSRSEMNVSTLELGDSALYLCASSLVGGSLNYGYTFGSGTRLTVV.

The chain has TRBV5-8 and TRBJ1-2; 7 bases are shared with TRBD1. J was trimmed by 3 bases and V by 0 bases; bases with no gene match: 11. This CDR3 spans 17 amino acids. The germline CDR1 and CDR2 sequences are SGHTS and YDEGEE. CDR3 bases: TGTGCCAGCAGCTTGGCTAAAACCGGGACAGCTTACTATGGCTACACCTTC. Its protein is CASSLAKTGTAYYGYTF.

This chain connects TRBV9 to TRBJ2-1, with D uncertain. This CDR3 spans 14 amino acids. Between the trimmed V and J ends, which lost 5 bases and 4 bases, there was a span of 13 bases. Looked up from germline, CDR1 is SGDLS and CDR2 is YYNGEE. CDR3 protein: CASSDTAQYNEQFF. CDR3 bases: TGTGCCAGCAGTGATACCGCCCAGTACAATGAGCAGTTCTTC.

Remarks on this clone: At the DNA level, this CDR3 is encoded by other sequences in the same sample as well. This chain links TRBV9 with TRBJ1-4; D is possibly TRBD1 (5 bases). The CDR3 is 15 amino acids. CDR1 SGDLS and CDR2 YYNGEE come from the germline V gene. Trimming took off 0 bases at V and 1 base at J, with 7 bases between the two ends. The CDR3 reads CASSVAGGTNEKLFF. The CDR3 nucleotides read TGTGCCAGCAGCGTAGCGGGGGGAACTAATGAAAAACTGTTTTTT.

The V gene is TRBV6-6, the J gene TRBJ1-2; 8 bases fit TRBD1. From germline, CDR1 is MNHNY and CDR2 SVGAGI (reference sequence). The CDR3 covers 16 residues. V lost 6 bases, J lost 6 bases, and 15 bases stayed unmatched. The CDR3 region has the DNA TGTGCCAGCAGCTACGGGGCAGGGGGCGTCACTGATGGCTACACCTTC. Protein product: CASSYGAGGVTDGYTF.

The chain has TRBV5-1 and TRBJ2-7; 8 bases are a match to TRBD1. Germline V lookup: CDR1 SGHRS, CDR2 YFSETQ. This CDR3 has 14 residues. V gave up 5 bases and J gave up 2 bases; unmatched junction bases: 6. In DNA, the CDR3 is TGCGCCAGCAGTCGCGGACAGGGAACCTACGAGCAGTACTTC. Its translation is CASSRGQGTYEQYF.

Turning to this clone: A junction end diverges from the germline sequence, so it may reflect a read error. This CDR3 reads CATSRDTALSGANGLTF. CDR3 nucleotides: TGTGCCACCAGCAGGGACACCGCCTTATCTGGGGCCAACGGCCTGACTTTC. The chain carries TRBV15 and TRBJ2-6, with a weak D call TRBD1 (5 bases). Looked up from germline, CDR1 is LNHNV and CDR2 is YYDKDF (reference sequence). The CDR3 has 17 residues.